These T cell receptor beta chains were read from a single sample in a study of shared clonotypes between healthy human individuals. Assay used: immunoSEQ multiplex PCR; TCRdb lists only in-frame clones, some missing. The sample consists of fewer than 3 million clones, 85% to 95% of them appearing once. The source material was naive CD4+ T cells from PBMCs. The receptors derive from a man younger than 35 in good health. Some clones in this sample may be carry-over from other donors' samples. CDR3s include the opening cysteine and the closing phenylalanine or tryptophan. D genes are given only for firm matches. Size values are once, few and many counts, or a class for expanded clones, and some rows have none.

D gene: TRBD2
J gene: TRBJ2-3
V gene: TRBV5-1
clone size: NA
CDR3 DNA: TGCGCCAGCAGCTTATTGGTAGCGGGAGTCGGTACGCAGTATTTT
CDR3 protein: CASSLLVAGVGTQYF

D gene: NA
J gene: TRBJ2-3
V gene: TRBV19
clone size: once
CDR3 DNA: TGTGCCAGTGCTGACAGCGCGGGCACAGATACGCAGTATTTT
CDR3 protein: CASADSAGTDTQYF

D gene: NA
J gene: TRBJ1-1
V gene: TRBV29-1
clone size: NA
CDR3 DNA: TGCAGCGTTGAACGGTCCCCGGGACGGGATTTTGAAGCTTTCTTT
CDR3 protein: CSVERSPGRDFEAFF

D gene: TRBD1
J gene: TRBJ2-1
V gene: TRBV28
clone size: NA
CDR3 DNA: TGTGCCAGCACTTCCGGGACAGGGGGTATCTACAATGAGCAGTTCTTC
CDR3 protein: CASTSGTGGIYNEQFF

D gene: NA
J gene: TRBJ1-1
V gene: TRBV28
clone size: NA
CDR3 DNA: TGTGCCAGCAGTCCAGCTAGAAGGGGCTCCACTGAAGCTTTCTTT
CDR3 protein: CASSPARRGSTEAFF

D gene: NA
J gene: TRBJ2-5
V gene: TRBV5-4
clone size: NA
CDR3 DNA: TGTGCCAGCAGCTTGTTTTCAGGACCTAGAGGGGAGACCCAGTACTTC
CDR3 protein: CASSLFSGPRGETQYF

D gene: TRBD2
J gene: TRBJ2-1
V gene: TRBV7-2
clone size: NA
CDR3 DNA: TGTGCCAGCAGCTTATGGATGGGGAGGGGAGATGAGCAGTTCTTC
CDR3 protein: CASSLWMGRGDEQFF

D gene: NA
J gene: TRBJ1-2
V gene: TRBV5-4
clone size: NA
CDR3 DNA: TGTGCCAGCAGCTTGGGCAGGGGAAAGGATGGCTACACCTTC
CDR3 protein: CASSLGRGKDGYTF

D gene: TRBD2
J gene: TRBJ2-7
V gene: TRBV6-6
clone size: NA
CDR3 DNA: TGTGCCAGCAGCCTCAGACTAGCTGGCGAGCAGTACTTC
CDR3 protein: CASSLRLAGEQYF

D gene: NA
J gene: TRBJ2-7
V gene: TRBV21-1
clone size: NA
CDR3 DNA: TGTGCCAGCAGCATTCCAGGGACTTTCGGCTCCTACGAGCAGTACTTC
CDR3 protein: CASSIPGTFGSYEQYF

D gene: NA
J gene: TRBJ2-1
V gene: TRBV7-9
clone size: NA
CDR3 DNA: TGTGCCAGCAGCCATCCTAGCGTCTCCTACAATGAGCAGTTCTTC
CDR3 protein: CASSHPSVSYNEQFF

D gene: NA
J gene: TRBJ2-5
V gene: TRBV2
clone size: NA
CDR3 DNA: TGTGCCAGCAGGGCAGACAGGTCCTACGAGACCCAGTACTTC
CDR3 protein: CASRADRSYETQYF

D gene: NA
J gene: TRBJ1-5
V gene: TRBV10-1
clone size: NA
CDR3 DNA: TGCGCCAGCAGTGAAACGGGGGGCCAGCCCCAGCATTTT
CDR3 protein: CASSETGGQPQHF

D gene: NA
J gene: TRBJ2-7
V gene: TRBV5-1
clone size: NA
CDR3 DNA: TGCGCCAGCAGCTTCGGGATCGGGCAGGACTACGAGCAGTACTTC
CDR3 protein: CASSFGIGQDYEQYF

D gene: NA
J gene: TRBJ1-6
V gene: TRBV30
clone size: NA
CDR3 DNA: TGTGCCTGCAACGACCAAGGGGGATCACCCCTCCACTTT
CDR3 protein: CACNDQGGSPLHF

D gene: TRBD1
J gene: TRBJ1-5
V gene: TRBV11-2
clone size: once
CDR3 DNA: TGTGCCAGCAGCTTTAGGGGGCGCAATCAGCCCCAGCATTTT
CDR3 protein: CASSFRGRNQPQHF

D gene: TRBD1
J gene: TRBJ1-1
V gene: TRBV11-3
clone size: NA
CDR3 DNA: TGTGCCAGCAGCGTCCACAGGGGCATGAACACTGAAGCTTTCTTT
CDR3 protein: CASSVHRGMNTEAFF

D gene: TRBD2
J gene: TRBJ2-5
V gene: TRBV19
clone size: NA
CDR3 DNA: TGTGCCACCGGCGGGGGGGGGAGTCAAGAGACCCAGTACTTC
CDR3 protein: CATGGGGSQETQYF

D gene: NA
J gene: TRBJ1-4
V gene: TRBV19
clone size: NA
CDR3 DNA: TGTGCCAGTAGTATTCCAGGGGAAAAACTGTTTTTT
CDR3 protein: CASSIPGEKLFF

D gene: NA
J gene: TRBJ2-5
V gene: TRBV7-3
clone size: NA
CDR3 DNA: TGTGCCAGCAGCCGACGGCTTCAAGAGACCCAGTACTTC
CDR3 protein: CASSRRLQETQYF

D gene: NA
J gene: TRBJ1-2
V gene: TRBV18
clone size: once
CDR3 DNA: TGTGCCAGCTCACCACCGCACAGACCTTATGGCTACACCTTC
CDR3 protein: CASSPPHRPYGYTF

D gene: NA
J gene: TRBJ1-5
V gene: TRBV27
clone size: NA
CDR3 DNA: TGTGCCAGCAGCCGGGTAGGGGTCAATCAGCCCCAGCATTTT
CDR3 protein: CASSRVGVNQPQHF

D gene: TRBD1
J gene: TRBJ2-3
V gene: TRBV9
clone size: NA
CDR3 DNA: TGTGCCAGCAGCCCCAGGACAGGGGGAACAGATACGCAGTATTTT
CDR3 protein: CASSPRTGGTDTQYF